This T cell receptor (beta chain) came from a study of response to subunit inactivated influenza vaccine (dated by TCRdb to 2016 to 2019). Background on the whole study: Deep quantitative T cell receptor repertoire profiling was used in the study to track responses to a trivalent subunit inactivated influenza vaccine.

The paper's findings and limits, for the study overall: It was suggested by the authors that each seasonal influenza vaccination may recruit only a limited number of new T cells.

As regards this clonotype: It lacks a known antigen. No much larger clone is present one base from it, and per-base qualities are unavailable.

The V end loses 0 bases and the J end loses 5 bases, and a stretch of 15 bases separates them. CDR1 and CDR2 are read off the germline V gene as SGHRS and YFSETQ. Its CDR3 holds 16 amino acids, cysteine through phenylalanine. Left in the record is the CDR3 DNA by itself, 48 bases read in frame from the first base. The method was RT-PCR. Sequencing was carried out with an Illumina HiSeq 2500. TCRdb applied fastp at Q25 and MiXCR to the public reads, then kept only in-frame beta chains. Merged by CDR3 protein, the rows form single entries marked with the most common genes and DNA. In all, the sample holds hundreds of thousands of distinct CDR3 sequences, and approximately 14% of those were seen once. The biggest ten clones account for 11% of the sample.

The clonotype was recovered from a man aged 45-65 years who received an inactivated influenza vaccine. Donor details come from another sample of the same person, matched by shared clones. The sample here was PBMCs from blood, taken about 12 days after vaccination. The chain couples TRBV5-1 to TRBJ2-1; no D gene call is confident. The CDR3 protein sequence reads: CASSLGGRNPNNEQFF. Read as DNA, the sequence is TGCGCCAGCAGCTTGGGAGGTAGGAACCCAAACAATGAGCAGTTCTTC.